This passage covers 19 T cell receptor beta chains from one sample sequenced in a study of primary melanoma T cells and metastatic recurrence. This table comes from immunoSEQ multiplex PCR, and its TCRdb copy is limited to in-frame clones, with some not included. Here the sample table reports fewer than 65 clones. The sample consisted of melanoma tumor tissue. The receptors stem from a human donor with melanoma.

This chain joins TRBV29-1 and TRBJ1-6, with D tentatively TRBD1 (6 bases). From germline, CDR1 is SQVTM and CDR2 ANQGSEA. The CDR3 runs 13 residues. V lost 7 bases and J lost 0, with 7 bases in between. The CDR3 nucleotides read TGCAGCGCAGGGGACTCCTATAATTCACCCCTCCACTTT. This codes for CSAGDSYNSPLHF.

Remarks on this clone: A read error may produce the germline difference seen at one junction end. The V gene is TRBV6-8, the J gene TRBJ1-5, with TRBD1 matching 7 bases. The CDR3 contains 13 residues. Germline V CDR1 and CDR2: MNHGY, SAAAGT. DNA of the CDR3: TGTGCCATCAGTGGACAGGTCAATCAGCCCCAGCATTTT. Protein: CAISGQVNQPQHF.

V is TRBV18 and J is TRBJ1-1; TRBD1 might be the D (5 bases). Germline V gene lookup returns CDR1 KGHSH and CDR2 LQKENI. The V end lost 1 base, the J end lost 0 bases, and 12 bases lay between the germline ends. This CDR3 spans 16 amino acids. The CDR3 DNA reads as TGTGCCAGCTCACCACTCAGGGCAGCCATGAACACTGAAGCTTTCTTT. Its translation is CASSPLRAAMNTEAFF.

The chain links TRBV6-8 to TRBJ1-5; D gene uncertain. Deletions cut 4 bases from V and 2 bases from J, with 12 bases between. The CDR3 length is 15 residues. CDR1 is MNHGY, CDR2 SAAAGT, per germline. The CDR3 DNA reads as TGTGCCAGCAGTTTTCAGGATAGGGGCAATCAGCCCCAGCATTTT. Residues: CASSFQDRGNQPQHF.

The chain combines TRBV1 with TRBJ2-7; the DNA was not used to check the table's D call, TRBD2. TRBV1 is reported as a pseudogene. The CDR3 loop spans 15 amino acids. Here the CDR3 DNA reads TGCGCCAGCAGCCAAGAGCAGACGCCGGGGTACGAGCAGTACTTC. It translates to CASSQEQTPGYEQYF.

The genes are TRBV28 and TRBJ2-1; 9 nucleotides agree with TRBD1. There are 15 residues in the CDR3. Germline trimming cut 6 bases from V and 7 bases from J; bases unmatched to any gene: 10. Looked up from germline, CDR1 is MDHEN and CDR2 is SYDVKM. The CDR3 loop is CASSLGGTGWNEQFF. The CDR3 bases are TGTGCCAGCAGCCTAGGGGGGACAGGGTGGAATGAGCAGTTCTTC.

This chain links TRBV6-8 with TRBJ1-1; perhaps TRBD1 as D (5 bases). This CDR3 has 13 amino acids. CDR1 and CDR2 from the germline V gene are MNHGY and SAAAGT. V dropped 0 bases and J dropped 6 bases, with 8 bases sitting between them. CDR3: CASSYSPGAEAFF. CDR3 coding DNA: TGTGCCAGCAGTTACTCCCCGGGGGCTGAAGCTTTCTTT.

CDR3 loop: CSVEGIKDTSVFSGNTIYF. The CDR3 DNA is TGCAGCGTTGAGGGAATCAAGGATACCAGCGTATTCTCTGGAAACACCATATATTTT. The rearrangement uses TRBV29-1 and TRBJ1-3; no clear D. The V end was cut by 3 bases, the J end by 0 bases, with 24 bases between. Germline V gene sequence: CDR1 SQVTM, CDR2 ANQGSEA. The CDR3 is 19 amino acids.

The gene calls are TRBV11-3 and TRBJ1-6; TRBD1 matches 7 bases. The CDR3 totals 17 residues. J was trimmed by 12 bases and V by 5 bases; bases with no gene match: 19. The V gene's germline CDR1 is SGHNT and CDR2 YENEEA. CDR3: CASSPRGTRDSPIPLHF. CDR3 nucleotides: TGTGCCAGCAGCCCTAGAGGGACTCGGGACAGTCCTATACCCCTCCACTTT.

The chain is built from TRBV11-3 and TRBJ1-2; D is perhaps TRBD1 (5 bases). Per the germline V gene, CDR1 is SGHNT and CDR2 is YENEEA. V lost 5 bases and J 0 bases, leaving 16 bases between the germline ends. The CDR3 contains 16 residues. The CDR3 DNA reads TGTGCCAGCAGCCTGGATGGGCAGGGCTCTAACTATGGCTACACCTTC. Translation: CASSLDGQGSNYGYTF.

A single count supports this clone. This chain connects TRBV7-2 to TRBJ1-2; TRBD1 agrees at 7 bases. CDR1 SGHTA and CDR2 FQGNSA come from the germline V gene. V shed 4 bases and J 1 base; nucleotides not matched to a gene: 6. This CDR3 has 15 residues. Written as DNA, the CDR3 is TGTGCCAGCAGCTCCTCCGGGACAGTTAACTATGGCTACACCTTC. It is translated as CASSSSGTVNYGYTF.

This rearrangement joins TRBV11-3 to TRBJ2-3; 13 bases line up with TRBD2. V was pared by 3 bases and J by 9 bases, with 6 bases of the junction left unmatched. This CDR3 comprises 15 residues. Germline-derived CDR1 and CDR2 are SGHNT and YENEEA. The DNA of the CDR3 is TGTGCCAGCAGCTTGGGACTAGCGGGGAGGGGGACGCAGTATTTT. This gives the protein CASSLGLAGRGTQYF.

The CDR3 DNA reads TGTGCCAGCACTGGGGGCCCAATTCAGCCCCAGCATTTT. Translated, it gives CASTGGPIQPQHF. J is TRBJ1-5 and V is TRBV6-8, with D possibly being TRBD1 (6 bases). CDR3 length: 13 amino acids. Trimming left V 7 bases short and J 6 bases short, with 13 bases between. CDR1 and CDR2 (germline): MNHGY, SAAAGT.

The V call is TRBV18, the J call TRBJ2-2; 9 bases agree with TRBD1. V was pared by 4 bases and J by 7 bases, with 1 base of the junction left unmatched. The germline CDR1 and CDR2 sequences are KGHSH and LQKENI. The CDR3 totals 13 residues. The CDR3 DNA sequence: TGTGCCAGCTCACGACAGGGGGACGGGGAGCTGTTTTTT. Amino acids: CASSRQGDGELFF.

The genes are TRBV19 and TRBJ2-6; D is possibly TRBD2 (6 bases). The germline V gene has CDR1 LNHDA and CDR2 SQIVND (reference sequence). V lost 7 bases, J lost 8 bases, and 18 bases lay in between. The CDR3 is 15 amino acids. The CDR3 DNA follows: TGTGCCAGTAATATCGGGGGAACTGGAACCAACGTCCTGACTTTC. Translated: CASNIGGTGTNVLTF.

J is TRBJ2-3 and V is TRBV11-3; 15 nucleotides line up with TRBD2. From germline, CDR1 is SGHNT and CDR2 YENEEA. This CDR3 comprises 19 residues. The V segment lost 3 bases and the J segment 0 bases; nucleotides outside the gene matches: 7. Written as DNA, the CDR3 is TGTGCCAGCAGCTTGGGACTAGCGGGGGGACCCTTTAGCACAGATACGCAGTATTTT. Translated, it gives CASSLGLAGGPFSTDTQYF. Complete variable domain (other parts from reference TRBV11-3 and TRBJ2-3): EAGVVQSPRYKIIEKKQPVAFWCNPISGHNTLYWYLQNLGQGPELLIRYENEEAVDDSQLPKDRFSAERLKGVDSTLKIQPAELGDSAVYLCASSLGLAGGPFSTDTQYFGPGTRLTVL.

This chain joins TRBV11-3 and TRBJ1-1; possible D gene TRBD1, 5 bases. Germline CDR1 is SGHNT and CDR2 is YENEEA. The CDR3 runs 15 residues. Trimming took off 3 bases at V and 6 bases at J, with 17 bases between the two ends. CDR3 DNA: TGTGCCAGCAGCTTGGCAGGGTCCCTGGGGGCTGAAGCTTTCTTT. It specifies CASSLAGSLGAEAFF.

The gene calls are TRBV25-1 and TRBJ2-3; 10 positions match TRBD1. With V trimmed by 4 bases and J by 5 bases, 6 bases remained unmatched. CDR3 length: 15 residues. The germline V gene encodes CDR1 MGHDK and CDR2 SYGVNS. The CDR3 bases are TGTGCCAGCAGTGCCGGGACAGGGGAGGTAGATACGCAGTATTTT. It codes for CASSAGTGEVDTQYF.

This chain connects TRBV11-3 to TRBJ1-5; no firm D call. The V end was cut by 3 bases, the J end by 5 bases, with 14 bases between. CDR1 is SGHNT, CDR2 YENEEA, per germline. The CDR3 spans 15 residues. CDR3 sequence: CASSLGRQADQPQHF. As DNA, the CDR3 is TGTGCCAGCAGCTTGGGGAGGCAGGCCGATCAGCCCCAGCATTTT. The variable domain in full, with the rest retrieved from reference TRBV11-3 and TRBJ1-5, is EAGVVQSPRYKIIEKKQPVAFWCNPISGHNTLYWYLQNLGQGPELLIRYENEEAVDDSQLPKDRFSAERLKGVDSTLKIQPAELGDSAVYLCASSLGRQADQPQHFGDGTRLSIL.